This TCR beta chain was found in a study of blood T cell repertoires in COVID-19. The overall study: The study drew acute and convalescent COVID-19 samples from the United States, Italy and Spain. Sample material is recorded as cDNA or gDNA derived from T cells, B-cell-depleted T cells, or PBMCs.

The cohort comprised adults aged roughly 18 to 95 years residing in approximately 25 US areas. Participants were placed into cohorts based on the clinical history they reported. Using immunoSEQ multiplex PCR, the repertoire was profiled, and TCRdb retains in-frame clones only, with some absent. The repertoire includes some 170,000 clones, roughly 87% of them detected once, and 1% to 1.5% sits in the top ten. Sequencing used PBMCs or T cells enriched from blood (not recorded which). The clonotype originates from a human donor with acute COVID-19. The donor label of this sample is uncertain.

The CDR3 nucleotides are TGTGCCAGCAGTGAAACATATGGAAACACCATATATTTT. This codes for CASSETYGNTIYF. The J gene is TRBJ1-3, the V gene TRBV6-1; D not certain. Per the germline V gene, CDR1 is MNHNS and CDR2 is SASEGT. This CDR3 is 13 amino acids long. V was clipped by 2 bases and J by 3 bases, with 5 bases between them.